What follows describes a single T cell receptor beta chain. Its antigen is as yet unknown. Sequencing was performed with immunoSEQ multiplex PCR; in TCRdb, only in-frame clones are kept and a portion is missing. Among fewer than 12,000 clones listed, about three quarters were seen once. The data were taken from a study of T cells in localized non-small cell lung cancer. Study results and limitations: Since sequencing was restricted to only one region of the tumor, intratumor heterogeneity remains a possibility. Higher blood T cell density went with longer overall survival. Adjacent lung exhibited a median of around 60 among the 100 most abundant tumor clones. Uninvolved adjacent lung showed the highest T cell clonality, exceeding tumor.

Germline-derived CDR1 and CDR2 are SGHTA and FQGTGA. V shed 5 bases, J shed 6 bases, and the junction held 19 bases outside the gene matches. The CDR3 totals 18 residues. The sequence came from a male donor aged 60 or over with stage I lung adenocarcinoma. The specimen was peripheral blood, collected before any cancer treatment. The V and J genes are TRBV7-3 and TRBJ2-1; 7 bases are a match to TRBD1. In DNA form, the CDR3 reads TGTGCCAGCAGCCTCCGTACTCCAGACAGGGCCGGAGCCAATGAGCAGTTCTTC. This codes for CASSLRTPDRAGANEQFF.